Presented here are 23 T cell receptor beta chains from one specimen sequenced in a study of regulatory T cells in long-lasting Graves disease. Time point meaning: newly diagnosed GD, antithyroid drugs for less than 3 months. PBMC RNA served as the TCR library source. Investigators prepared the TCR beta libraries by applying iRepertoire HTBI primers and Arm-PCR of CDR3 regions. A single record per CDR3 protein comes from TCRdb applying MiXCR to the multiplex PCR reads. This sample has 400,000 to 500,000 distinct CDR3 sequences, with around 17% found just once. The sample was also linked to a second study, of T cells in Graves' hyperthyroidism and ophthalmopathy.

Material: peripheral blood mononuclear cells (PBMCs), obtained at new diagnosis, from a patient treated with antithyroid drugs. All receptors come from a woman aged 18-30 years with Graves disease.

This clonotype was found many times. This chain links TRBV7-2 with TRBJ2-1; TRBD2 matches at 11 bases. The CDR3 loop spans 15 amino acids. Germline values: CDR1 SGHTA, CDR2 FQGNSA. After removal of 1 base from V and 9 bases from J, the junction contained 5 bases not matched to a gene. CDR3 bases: TGTGCCAGCAGCTTAGTGGGGCTAGCGGGAGGTGAGCAGTTCTTC. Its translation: CASSLVGLAGGEQFF.

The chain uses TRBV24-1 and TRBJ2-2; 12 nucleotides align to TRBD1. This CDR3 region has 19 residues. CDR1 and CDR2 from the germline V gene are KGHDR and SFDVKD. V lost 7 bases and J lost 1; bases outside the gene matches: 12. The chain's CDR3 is CATRPGTGGLSGNTGELFF. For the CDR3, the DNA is TGTGCCACCAGGCCCGGGACAGGGGGCCTTAGCGGGAACACCGGGGAGCTGTTTTTT.

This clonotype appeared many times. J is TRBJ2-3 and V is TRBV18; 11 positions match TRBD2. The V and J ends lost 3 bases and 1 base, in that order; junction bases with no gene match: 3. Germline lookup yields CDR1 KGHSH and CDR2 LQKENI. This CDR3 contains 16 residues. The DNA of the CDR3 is TGTGCCAGCTCACCTCCGGGACTAGCGGGCACAGATACGCAGTATTTT. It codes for CASSPPGLAGTDTQYF.

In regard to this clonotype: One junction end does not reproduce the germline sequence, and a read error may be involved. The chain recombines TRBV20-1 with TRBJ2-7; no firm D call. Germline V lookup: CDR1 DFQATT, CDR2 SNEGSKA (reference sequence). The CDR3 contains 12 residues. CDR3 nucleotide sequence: TGCAGTGCCCCCGTGCCCAACTACGATCAGTACTTC. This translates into CSAPVPNYDQYF.

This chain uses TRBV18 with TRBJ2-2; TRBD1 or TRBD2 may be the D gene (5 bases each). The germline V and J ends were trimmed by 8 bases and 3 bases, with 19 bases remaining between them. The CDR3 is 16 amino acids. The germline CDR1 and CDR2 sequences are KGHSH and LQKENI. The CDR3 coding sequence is TGTGCCAGCGCCCCGAGTGGGACCATTTACACCGGGGAGCTGTTTTTT. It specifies CASAPSGTIYTGELFF.

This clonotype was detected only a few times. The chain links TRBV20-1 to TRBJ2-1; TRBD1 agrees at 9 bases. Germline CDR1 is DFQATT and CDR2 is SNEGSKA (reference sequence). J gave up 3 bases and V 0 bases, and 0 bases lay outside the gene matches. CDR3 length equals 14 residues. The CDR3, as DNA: TGCAGTGCTAGAGAGGACAGGGGCTACAATGAGCAGTTCTTC. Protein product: CSAREDRGYNEQFF.

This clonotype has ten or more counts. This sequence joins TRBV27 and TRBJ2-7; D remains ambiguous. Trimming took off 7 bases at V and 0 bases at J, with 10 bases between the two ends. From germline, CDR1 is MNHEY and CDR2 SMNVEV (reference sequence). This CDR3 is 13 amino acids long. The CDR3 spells CASKGGASYEQYF. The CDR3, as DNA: TGTGCCAGCAAGGGCGGAGCCTCCTACGAGCAGTACTTC.

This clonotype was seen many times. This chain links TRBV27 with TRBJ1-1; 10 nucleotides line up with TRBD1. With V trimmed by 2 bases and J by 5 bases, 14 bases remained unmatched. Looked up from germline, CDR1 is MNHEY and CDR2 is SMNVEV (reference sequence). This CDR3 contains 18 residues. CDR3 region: CASSLEPLRQGARTEAFF. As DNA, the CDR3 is TGTGCCAGCAGTTTAGAACCCCTGAGACAGGGGGCGCGAACTGAAGCTTTCTTT.

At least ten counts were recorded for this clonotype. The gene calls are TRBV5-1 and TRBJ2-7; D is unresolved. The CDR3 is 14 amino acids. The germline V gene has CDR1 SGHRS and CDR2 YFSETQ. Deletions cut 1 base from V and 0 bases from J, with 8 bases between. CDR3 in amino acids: CASSLTPVSYEQYF. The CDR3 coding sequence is TGCGCCAGCAGCTTGACACCCGTCTCCTACGAGCAGTACTTC.

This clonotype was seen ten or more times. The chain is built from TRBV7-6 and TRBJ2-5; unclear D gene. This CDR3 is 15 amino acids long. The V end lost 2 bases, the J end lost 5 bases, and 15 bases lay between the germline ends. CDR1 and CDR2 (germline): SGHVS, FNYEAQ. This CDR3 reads CASSLMTGTEETQYF. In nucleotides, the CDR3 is TGTGCCAGCAGCTTAATGACGGGTACCGAGGAGACCCAGTACTTC.

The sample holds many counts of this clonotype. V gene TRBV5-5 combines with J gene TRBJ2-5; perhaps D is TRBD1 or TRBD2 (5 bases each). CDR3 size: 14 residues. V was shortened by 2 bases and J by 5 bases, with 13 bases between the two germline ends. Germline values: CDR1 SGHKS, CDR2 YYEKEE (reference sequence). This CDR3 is CASSLTGAVETQYF. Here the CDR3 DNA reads TGTGCCAGCAGCTTAACCGGGGCGGTCGAGACCCAGTACTTC.

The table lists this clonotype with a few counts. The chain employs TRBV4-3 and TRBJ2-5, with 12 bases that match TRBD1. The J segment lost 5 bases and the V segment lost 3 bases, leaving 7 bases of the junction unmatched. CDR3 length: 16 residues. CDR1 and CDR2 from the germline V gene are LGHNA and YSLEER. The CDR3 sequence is CASSQGGTGGLETQYF. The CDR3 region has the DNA TGCGCCAGCAGCCAGGGCGGGACAGGGGGCTTGGAGACCCAGTACTTC.

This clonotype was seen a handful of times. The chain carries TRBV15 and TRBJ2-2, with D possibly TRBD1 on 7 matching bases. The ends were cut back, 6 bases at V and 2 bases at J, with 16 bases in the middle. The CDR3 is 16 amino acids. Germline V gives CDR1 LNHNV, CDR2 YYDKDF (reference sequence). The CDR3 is CATRPGGQGNTGELFF. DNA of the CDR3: TGTGCCACCAGACCAGGGGGGCAGGGTAACACCGGGGAGCTGTTTTTT.

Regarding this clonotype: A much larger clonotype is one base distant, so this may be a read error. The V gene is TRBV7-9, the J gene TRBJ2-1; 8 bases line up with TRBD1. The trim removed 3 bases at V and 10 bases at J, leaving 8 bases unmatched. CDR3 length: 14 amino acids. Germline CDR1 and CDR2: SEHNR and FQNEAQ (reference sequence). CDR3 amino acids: CASSFGPGGYEQFF. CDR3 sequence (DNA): TGTGCCAGCAGCTTTGGACCAGGGGGCTACGAGCAGTTCTTC.

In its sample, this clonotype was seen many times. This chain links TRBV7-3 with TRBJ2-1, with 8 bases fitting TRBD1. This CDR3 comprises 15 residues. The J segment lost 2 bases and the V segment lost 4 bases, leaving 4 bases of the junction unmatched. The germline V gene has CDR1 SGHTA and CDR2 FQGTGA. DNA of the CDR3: TGTGCCAGCAGCTCCGGACAGGGAACCTACAATGAGCAGTTCTTC. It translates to CASSSGQGTYNEQFF. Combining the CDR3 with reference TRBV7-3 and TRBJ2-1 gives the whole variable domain GAGVSQTPSNKVTEKGKYVELRCDPISGHTALYWYRQSLGQGPEFLIYFQGTGAADDSGLPNDRFFAVRPEGSVSTLKIQRTERGDSAVYLCASSSGQGTYNEQFFGPGTRLTVL.

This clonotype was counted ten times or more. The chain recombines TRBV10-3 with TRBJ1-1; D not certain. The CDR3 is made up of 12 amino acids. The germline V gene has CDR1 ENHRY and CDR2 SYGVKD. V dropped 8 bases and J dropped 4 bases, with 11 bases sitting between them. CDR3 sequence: CAIWDFGTEAFF. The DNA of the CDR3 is TGTGCCATCTGGGATTTCGGCACTGAAGCTTTCTTT.

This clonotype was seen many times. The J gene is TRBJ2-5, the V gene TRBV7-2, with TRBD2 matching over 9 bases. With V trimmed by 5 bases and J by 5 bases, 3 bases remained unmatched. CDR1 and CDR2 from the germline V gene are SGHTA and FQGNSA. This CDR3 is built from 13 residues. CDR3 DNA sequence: TGTGCCAGCAGCGCGCTAGCGGGGGAGACCCAGTACTTC. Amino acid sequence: CASSALAGETQYF.

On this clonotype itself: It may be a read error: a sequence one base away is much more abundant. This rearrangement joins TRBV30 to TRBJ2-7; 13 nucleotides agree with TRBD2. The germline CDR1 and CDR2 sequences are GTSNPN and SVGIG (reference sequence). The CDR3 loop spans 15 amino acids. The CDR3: CAWRVLAGGPYEQYF. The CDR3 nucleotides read TGTGCCTGGCGTGTACTAGCGGGAGGGCCCTACGAGCAGTACTTC.

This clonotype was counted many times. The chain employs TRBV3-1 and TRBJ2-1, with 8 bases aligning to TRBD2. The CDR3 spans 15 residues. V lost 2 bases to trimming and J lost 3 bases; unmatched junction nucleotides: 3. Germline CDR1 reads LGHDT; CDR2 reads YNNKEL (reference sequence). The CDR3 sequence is CASSQSAGGYNEQFF. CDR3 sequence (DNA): TGTGCCAGCAGCCAATCTGCGGGAGGCTACAATGAGCAGTTCTTC.

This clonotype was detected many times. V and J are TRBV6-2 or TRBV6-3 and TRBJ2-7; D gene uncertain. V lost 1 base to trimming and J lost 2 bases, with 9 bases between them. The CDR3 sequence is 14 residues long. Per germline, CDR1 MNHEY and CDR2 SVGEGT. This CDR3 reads CASSYLGMTYEQYF. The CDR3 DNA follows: TGTGCCAGCAGTTACTTGGGGATGACCTACGAGCAGTACTTC.

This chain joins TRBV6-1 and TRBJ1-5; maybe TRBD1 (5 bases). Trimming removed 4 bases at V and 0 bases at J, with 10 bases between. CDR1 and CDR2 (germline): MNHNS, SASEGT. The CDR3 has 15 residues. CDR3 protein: CASSGQPYSNQPQHF. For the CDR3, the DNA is TGTGCCAGCAGTGGACAGCCCTATAGCAATCAGCCCCAGCATTTT.

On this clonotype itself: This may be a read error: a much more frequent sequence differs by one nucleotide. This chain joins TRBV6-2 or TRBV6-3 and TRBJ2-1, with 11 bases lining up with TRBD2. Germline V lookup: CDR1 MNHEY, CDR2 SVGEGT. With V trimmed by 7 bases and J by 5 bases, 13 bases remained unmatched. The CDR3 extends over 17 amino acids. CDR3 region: CASNLVRLAGGDNEQFF. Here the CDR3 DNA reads TGTGCCAGCAATTTAGTGCGGCTAGCGGGAGGTGACAATGAGCAGTTCTTC.

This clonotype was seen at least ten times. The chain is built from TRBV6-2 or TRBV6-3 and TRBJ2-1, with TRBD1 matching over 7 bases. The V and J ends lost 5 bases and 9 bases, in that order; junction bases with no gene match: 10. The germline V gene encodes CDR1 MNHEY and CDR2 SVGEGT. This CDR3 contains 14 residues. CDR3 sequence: CASSGTTGMGEQFF. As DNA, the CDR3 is TGTGCCAGCAGTGGTACGACAGGGATGGGTGAGCAGTTCTTC.